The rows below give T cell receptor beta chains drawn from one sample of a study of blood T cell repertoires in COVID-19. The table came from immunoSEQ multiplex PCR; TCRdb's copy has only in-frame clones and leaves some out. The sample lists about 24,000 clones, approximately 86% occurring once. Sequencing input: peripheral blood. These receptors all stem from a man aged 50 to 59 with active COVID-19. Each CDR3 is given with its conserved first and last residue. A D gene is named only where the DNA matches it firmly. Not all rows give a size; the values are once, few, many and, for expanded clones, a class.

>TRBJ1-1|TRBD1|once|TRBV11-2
CASSQGQVMNTEAFF
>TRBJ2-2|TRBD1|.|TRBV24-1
CATSDAGQGVTGELFF
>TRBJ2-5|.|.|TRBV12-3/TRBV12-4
CASSLRQQETQYF
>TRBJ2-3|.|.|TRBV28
CASTPGGRRTDTQYF
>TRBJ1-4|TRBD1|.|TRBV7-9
CASTDRSNEKLFF
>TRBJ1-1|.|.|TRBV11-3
CASSLGRWAFF
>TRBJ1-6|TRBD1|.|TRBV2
CASRRQGAFGNSPLHF
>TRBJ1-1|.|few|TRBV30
CAWSFGGEAFF
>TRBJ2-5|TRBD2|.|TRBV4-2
CASSERGGSGGAEETQYF
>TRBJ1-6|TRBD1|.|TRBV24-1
CATSDRQGGSPLHF
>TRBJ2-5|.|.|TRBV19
CASQYQETQYF
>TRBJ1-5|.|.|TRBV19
CASMSGLNQPQHF
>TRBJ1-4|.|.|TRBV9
CASSASGATNEKLFF
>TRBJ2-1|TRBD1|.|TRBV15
CATSRPGTGAYNEQFF
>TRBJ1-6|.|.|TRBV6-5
CASGELDNSPLHF
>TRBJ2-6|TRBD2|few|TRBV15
CATSRWGRAKISGANVLTF
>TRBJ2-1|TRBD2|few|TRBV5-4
CASSFLAGGTLDEQFF
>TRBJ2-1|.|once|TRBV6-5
CASRPPGTTNEQFF
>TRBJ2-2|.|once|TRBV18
CASSLQGSTGELFF
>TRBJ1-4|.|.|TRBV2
CASSEVEAPWEKLFF
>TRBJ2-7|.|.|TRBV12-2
CASRPAGGRDEQYF
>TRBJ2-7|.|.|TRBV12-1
CASSLAGGAYEQYF
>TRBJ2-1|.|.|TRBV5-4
CASSPGIERNEQFF
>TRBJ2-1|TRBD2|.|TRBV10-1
CASSTRGLAGEDSYNEQFF
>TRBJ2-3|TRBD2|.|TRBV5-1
CASSSGTSPSTDTQYF
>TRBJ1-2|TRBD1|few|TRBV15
CATSRETGQAYGYTF
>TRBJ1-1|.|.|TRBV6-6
CASSYDPTLKAFF
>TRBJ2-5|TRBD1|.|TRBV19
CASSPMTGFPPRPQETQYF
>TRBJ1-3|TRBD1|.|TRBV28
CASRSTGAGNTIYF
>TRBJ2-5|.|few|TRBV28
CASSPQSGETQYF
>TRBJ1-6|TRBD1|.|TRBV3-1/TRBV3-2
CASSQKHGTVNSPLHF
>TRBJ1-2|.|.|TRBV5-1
CASSFDSAWEGYTF
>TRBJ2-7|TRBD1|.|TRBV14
CASSLDRGRDEQYF
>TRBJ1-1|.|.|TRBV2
CASSVWLETEAFF
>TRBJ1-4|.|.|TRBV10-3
CATSTGPANEKLFF
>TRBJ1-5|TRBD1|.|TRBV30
CAWSLGQGNQPQHF